What follows are 24 T cell receptor beta chains derived from one specimen sequenced in a study of blood T cell repertoires in COVID-19. Repertoires were generated with immunoSEQ multiplex PCR, while TCRdb's copy carries only in-frame clones and drops some. The sample contains 300,000 to 500,000 clones, 85% to 90% of which appear only once. The sequencing sample was made of PBMCs or T cells enriched from blood (not recorded which). Receptor source: a woman between 25 and 40 years old with acute COVID-19.

The chain is built from TRBV3-1 (or the pseudogene TRBV3-2) and TRBJ2-6; a possible D gene is TRBD2 (6 bases). Trimming took off 7 bases at V and 1 base at J, with 17 bases between the two ends. The CDR3 contains 17 residues. CDR1 is LGHDT and CDR2 is YNNKEL in the germline V gene (reference sequence). The CDR3 DNA is TGTGCCAGCAATGCGGGGCATTCCATTTCTGGGGCCAACGTCCTGACTTTC. It codes for CASNAGHSISGANVLTF.

The chain uses TRBV7-3 and TRBJ2-6; TRBD2 might be the D (5 bases). V dropped 1 base and J dropped 3 bases, with 7 bases sitting between them. CDR1 and CDR2 from the germline V gene are SGHTA and FQGTGA. The CDR3 is made up of 15 amino acids. DNA of the CDR3: TGTGCCAGCAGCTTAAGGAGGTTTGGGGCCAACGTCCTGACTTTC. Encoded protein: CASSLRRFGANVLTF. The full variable domain, in which reference TRBV7-3 and TRBJ2-6 provide the parts outside the CDR3, is GAGVSQTPSNKVTEKGKYVELRCDPISGHTALYWYRQSLGQGPEFLIYFQGTGAADDSGLPNDRFFAVRPEGSVSTLKIQRTERGDSAVYLCASSLRRFGANVLTFGAGSRLTVL.

The genes are TRBV25-1 and TRBJ1-5, with D possibly TRBD1 on 6 matching bases. The V end was cut by 3 bases, the J end by 6 bases, with 9 bases between. This CDR3 spans 13 amino acids. Germline V gene data show CDR1 as MGHDK and CDR2 as SYGVNS. CDR3 nucleotide sequence: TGTGCCAGCAGTGAGCGGGGGGCTCAGCCCCAGCATTTT. It translates to CASSERGAQPQHF. Filled out from reference TRBV25-1 and TRBJ1-5, the complete variable domain reads EADIYQTPRYLVIGTGKKITLECSQTMGHDKMYWYQQDPGMELHLIHYSYGVNSTEKGDLSSESTVSRIRTEHFPLTLESARPSHTSQYLCASSERGAQPQHFGDGTRLSIL.

CDR3 in amino acids: CASSHGTGSNQPQHF. In DNA, the CDR3 is TGTGCCAGCAGCCACGGGACAGGGAGTAATCAGCCCCAGCATTTT. This chain links TRBV4-2 with TRBJ1-5; 9 nucleotides align to TRBD1. The germline CDR1 and CDR2 sequences are LGHNA and YNFKEQ. The CDR3 spans 15 residues. V lost 3 bases to trimming and J lost 4 bases; unmatched junction nucleotides: 4.

The chain links TRBV27 to TRBJ2-7; TRBD1 matches 9 bases. The CDR3 runs 15 residues. Trimming at V came to 1 base and at J to 3 bases, leaving 4 bases not matched to a gene. Germline V gene lookup returns CDR1 MNHEY and CDR2 SMNVEV (reference sequence). CDR3 amino acids: CASSLLGQGFYEQYF. CDR3 DNA sequence: TGTGCCAGCAGTTTATTGGGACAGGGCTTCTACGAGCAGTACTTC.

The genes are TRBV14 and TRBJ1-1; D is uncertain. The V and J ends lost 4 bases and 3 bases respectively, with 9 bases between them. Per the germline V gene, CDR1 is SGHDN and CDR2 is FVKESK. This CDR3 spans 13 amino acids. The CDR3 sequence is CASSLSRDTEAFF. The CDR3, as DNA: TGTGCCAGCAGCCTGAGCCGGGACACTGAAGCTTTCTTT.

The chain employs TRBV2 and TRBJ1-2; no reliable D call. The CDR3 contains 13 residues. V shed 6 bases and J shed 4 bases, with 12 bases lying between them. The germline CDR1 and CDR2 sequences are SNHLY and FYNNEI. This CDR3 is CASSRGQSYGYTF. DNA for the CDR3: TGTGCCAGCAGCCGCGGGCAGAGCTATGGCTACACCTTC.

The rearrangement uses TRBV11-2 and TRBJ2-3; D perhaps matches TRBD2 (6 bases). Trimming removed 1 base at V and 1 base at J, with 12 bases between. The CDR3 spans 16 residues. CDR1 SGHAT and CDR2 FQNNGV come from the germline V gene. The DNA for the CDR3 is TGTGCCAGCAGCTTAGGTCGGGGGAGTCGCACAGATACGCAGTATTTT. As protein: CASSLGRGSRTDTQYF.

The chain joins TRBV6-5 to TRBJ2-2, with D perhaps matching TRBD2 (7 bases). Trimming stripped 6 bases from V and 6 bases from J, with 17 bases between. The CDR3 consists of 15 residues. CDR1 MNHEY and CDR2 SVGAGI come from the germline V gene. The CDR3 protein is CASSITGSGAGELFF. CDR3 in DNA: TGTGCCAGCAGCATCACAGGGAGCGGGGCCGGGGAGCTGTTTTTT.

The V and J genes are TRBV18 and TRBJ1-1, with a possible D match to TRBD1 (5 bases). Trimming left V 3 bases short and J 1 base short, with 12 bases between. The CDR3 extends over 15 amino acids. In germline, CDR1 is KGHSH, CDR2 LQKENI. CDR3 residues: CASSPTLGQNTEAFF. Here the CDR3 DNA reads TGTGCCAGCTCACCGACCTTAGGACAGAACACTGAAGCTTTCTTT.

The chain combines TRBV2 with TRBJ2-2, with TRBD1 matching 8 bases. Germline lookup yields CDR1 SNHLY and CDR2 FYNNEI. CDR3 length: 15 amino acids. V was clipped by 4 bases and J by 0 bases; unmatched bases: 1. The CDR3 DNA is TGTGCCAGCAGTGCACAGGGGGCGAACACCGGGGAGCTGTTTTTT. Its translation is CASSAQGANTGELFF.

The CDR3 DNA reads TGTGCCAGCAGCGTAGGTTCTAGCGGGTACAATGAGCAGTTCTTC. This sequence encodes CASSVGSSGYNEQFF. This chain links TRBV9 with TRBJ2-1; 8 bases align to TRBD2. The CDR3 has 15 residues. J was trimmed by 4 bases and V by 0 bases; bases with no gene match: 3. Germline lookup yields CDR1 SGDLS and CDR2 YYNGEE.

V usage is TRBV10-2 and J usage is TRBJ2-6; the D is unclear. This CDR3 comprises 15 residues. Trimming removed 6 bases from V and 0 bases from J, with 9 bases in between. The germline CDR1 and CDR2 sequences are WSHSY and SAAADI. CDR3 residues: CASRKQISGANVLTF. The CDR3 DNA is TGCGCCAGCAGAAAACAGATCTCTGGGGCCAACGTCCTGACTTTC.

This chain uses TRBV2 with TRBJ1-1, with a weak D call TRBD1 (5 bases). Germline-derived CDR1 and CDR2 are SNHLY and FYNNEI. With 10 bases removed from V and 1 base from J, the gap between germline ends came to 13 bases. The CDR3 is 13 amino acids. The CDR3 sequence is CATIWTRNTEAFF. The CDR3 nucleotides read TGTGCCACCATCTGGACAAGGAACACTGAAGCTTTCTTT.

The chain employs TRBV27 and TRBJ1-1, with 7 bases aligning to TRBD1. This CDR3 region has 16 residues. The J segment lost 7 bases and the V segment lost 0 bases, leaving 11 bases of the junction unmatched. Germline V CDR1 and CDR2: MNHEY, SMNVEV (reference sequence). CDR3 loop: CASSLSPRTGRGEAFF. CDR3 nucleotides: TGTGCCAGCAGTTTATCCCCCCGGACAGGCCGGGGTGAAGCTTTCTTT.

V is TRBV7-6 and J is TRBJ2-3; 10 bases align to TRBD2. Germline CDR1 SGHVS, CDR2 FNYEAQ. The CDR3 covers 16 residues. After removal of 0 bases from V and 3 bases from J, the junction contained 3 bases not matched to a gene. CDR3 coding DNA: TGTGCCAGCAGCTTAGCACTAGCGGGGAATACAGATACGCAGTATTTT. This encodes CASSLALAGNTDTQYF.

The table lists this clone with a few counts. The V and J genes are TRBV19 and TRBJ1-2; 8 bases map to TRBD1. Germline V gene data show CDR1 as LNHDA and CDR2 as SQIVND (reference sequence). The V gene end was trimmed by 6 bases and the J gene end by 4 bases; junction bases not matched to a gene: 13. This CDR3 contains 16 residues. For the CDR3, the DNA is TGTGCCAGTAGCCCCTTAAAGGACAGGGAGGGCTATGGCTACACCTTC. Amino acids: CASSPLKDREGYGYTF.

The chain couples TRBV5-6 to TRBJ1-5; the match to TRBD1 covers 7 bases. In germline, CDR1 is SGHDT, CDR2 YYEEEE. After removal of 4 bases from V and 2 bases from J, the junction contained 6 bases not matched to a gene. This CDR3 region has 15 residues. In nucleotides, the CDR3 is TGTGCCAGCAGCAGGTTTCAGGGGGGCAATCAGCCCCAGCATTTT. It encodes CASSRFQGGNQPQHF.

The chain carries TRBV29-1 and TRBJ1-3, with D maybe TRBD1 (5 bases). The V gene lost 7 bases and the J gene lost 4 bases, with 14 bases spanning the gap. This CDR3 is built from 13 residues. The germline CDR1 and CDR2 sequences are SQVTM and ANQGSEA. This CDR3 reads CSARRGAGNTIYF. Here the CDR3 DNA reads TGCAGCGCCAGAAGGGGTGCCGGAAACACCATATATTTT.

This chain connects TRBV9 to TRBJ1-2, with D tentatively TRBD1 (6 bases). From germline, CDR1 is SGDLS and CDR2 YYNGEE. The CDR3 contains 15 residues. V gave up 0 bases and J gave up 0 bases, with 9 bases separating them. The CDR3 sequence: CASSVGGLPNYGYTF. The CDR3, as DNA: TGTGCCAGCAGCGTAGGGGGGCTACCTAACTATGGCTACACCTTC.

The rearrangement uses TRBV2 and TRBJ2-3; TRBD2 matches 13 bases. Germline CDR1 is SNHLY and CDR2 is FYNNEI. The length of the CDR3 is 16 residues. Losses at the gene ends were 6 bases for V and 1 base for J; bases not matched to a gene: 4. CDR3 in DNA: TGTGCCAGCAGCGCAGGACTAGCGGGGGGCACAGATACGCAGTATTTT. It yields the protein CASSAGLAGGTDTQYF.

The chain is built from TRBV5-5 and TRBJ2-7; D call uncertain. This CDR3 has 14 amino acids. The V end lost 7 bases, the J end lost 0 bases, and 14 bases lay between the germline ends. Germline lookup yields CDR1 SGHKS and CDR2 YYEKEE (reference sequence). The CDR3 here is CASRLALTSYEQYF. The DNA of the CDR3 is TGTGCCAGCCGCCTCGCGCTAACCTCCTACGAGCAGTACTTC.

The V and J genes are TRBV6-4 and TRBJ1-2; TRBD1 matches at 9 bases. This CDR3 comprises 15 residues. V gave up 1 base and J gave up 4 bases; unmatched junction bases: 4. Per the germline V gene, CDR1 is MRHNA and CDR2 is SNTAGT. CDR3 loop: CASSDLGQGFYGYTF. Written as DNA, the CDR3 is TGTGCCAGCAGTGACTTGGGACAGGGATTCTATGGCTACACCTTC.

This rearrangement joins TRBV4-3 to TRBJ2-7, with TRBD2 matching over 12 bases. Germline assignment: CDR1 LGHNA and CDR2 YSLEER. V trimming: 0 bases; J trimming: 1 base; junction bases outside the gene matches: 4. This CDR3 contains 17 residues. The CDR3 DNA follows: TGCGCCAGCAGCCAAGAAATACTAGCGGGGGGTTCCTACGAGCAGTACTTC. It encodes CASSQEILAGGSYEQYF.